The next 5 T cell receptor beta chains were all read from a single sample in a study of T-cell reconstitution after alpha-beta-depleted transplantation in children. During its preparation, the TCRbeta library received unique molecular identifiers. TCRdb itself ran the PCR reads through MiXCR, one entry per CDR3 protein. Here the sample spans hundreds of thousands of distinct CDR3 sequences, approximately 15% being singletons. The specimen comprised PBMCs, mostly from graft donor cells, sampled 360 days after TCRalphabeta/CD19-depleted stem cell transplant. Receptors were obtained from a male patient between 10 and 17 years old who had a stem cell transplant for acute lymphoblastic leukemia, so the T cells may come from the graft donor.

This sequence joins TRBV29-1 and TRBJ2-7, with no clear D. Trimming removed 4 bases at V and 2 bases at J, with 12 bases between. In germline, CDR1 is SQVTM, CDR2 ANQGSEA. The CDR3 extends over 13 amino acids. The DNA of the CDR3 is TGCAGCGTTGCCGTGACGGGTGCCTACGAGCAGTACTTC. It encodes CSVAVTGAYEQYF.

The V and J genes are TRBV5-1 and TRBJ1-1; D ambiguous. This CDR3 has 15 residues. Germline CDR1 is SGHRS and CDR2 is YFSETQ. Trimming took 1 base from V and 4 from J, leaving 14 bases between them. CDR3 protein: CASSLFRGGGTEAFF. CDR3 nucleotide sequence: TGCGCCAGCAGCTTGTTCCGGGGTGGCGGCACTGAAGCTTTCTTT. Filled out from reference TRBV5-1 and TRBJ1-1, the complete variable domain reads KAGVTQTPRYLIKTRGQQVTLSCSPISGHRSVSWYQQTPGQGLQFLFEYFSETQRNKGNFPGRFSGRQFSNSRSEMNVSTLELGDSALYLCASSLFRGGGTEAFFGQGTRLTVV.

The chain couples TRBV7-3 to TRBJ2-1; D not resolved. The V and J ends lost 5 bases and 4 bases respectively, with 9 bases between them. The germline CDR1 and CDR2 sequences are SGHTA and FQGTGA. This CDR3 is built from 13 residues. The CDR3 is CASSPYQYNEQFF. Here the CDR3 DNA reads TGTGCCAGCAGCCCTTATCAGTACAATGAGCAGTTCTTC.

The genes are TRBV7-9 and TRBJ1-1; D not resolved. Germline V gene data show CDR1 as SEHNR and CDR2 as FQNEAQ (reference sequence). The CDR3 consists of 15 residues. The germline V and J ends were trimmed by 5 bases and 3 bases, with 16 bases remaining between them. CDR3 bases: TGTGCCAGCAGCCTGCAGGAATTCCGGGACACTGAAGCTTTCTTT. Its protein is CASSLQEFRDTEAFF.

This clonotype was detected a few times. The V call is TRBV19, the J call TRBJ1-3, with D unclear. The V end lost 3 bases, the J end lost 1 base, and 7 bases lay between the germline ends. This CDR3 has 14 amino acids. Per the germline V gene, CDR1 is LNHDA and CDR2 is SQIVND (reference sequence). The CDR3 sequence: CASSIGSSGNTIYF. CDR3 nucleotide sequence: TGTGCCAGTAGTATTGGATCGTCTGGAAACACCATATATTTT. Full variable domain (remainder filled in from reference TRBV19 and TRBJ1-3): DGGITQSPKYLFRKEGQNVTLSCEQNLNHDAMYWYRQDPGQGLRLIYYSQIVNDFQKGDIAEGYSVSREKKESFPLTVTSAQKNPTAFYLCASSIGSSGNTIYFGEGSWLTVV.